What follows are 5 T cell receptor beta chains derived from one specimen sequenced in a study of blood T cell repertoires in COVID-19. Clones were sequenced by immunoSEQ multiplex PCR, and TCRdb holds only the in-frame ones, with some missing. The data show some 260,000 clones, around 80% seen once. The source material was PBMCs or T cells enriched from blood (not recorded which). The receptors here all came from a man under 40 with acute COVID-19.

The rearrangement joins TRBV6-5 to TRBJ1-2; no reliable D call. Between the trimmed V and J ends, which lost 7 bases and 8 bases, there was a span of 20 bases. Germline V gives CDR1 MNHEY, CDR2 SVGAGI. There are 14 residues in the CDR3. The CDR3 DNA reads TGTGCCAGCAATACACGGCGGGGTTACCAAGGCTACACCTTC. Protein product: CASNTRRGYQGYTF.

The chain combines TRBV5-1 with TRBJ1-1; 7 positions agree with TRBD1. V shed 4 bases, J shed 7 bases, and the junction held 10 bases outside the gene matches. The CDR3 is 14 residues long. Germline assignment: CDR1 SGHRS and CDR2 YFSETQ. CDR3 sequence (DNA): TGCGCCAGCAGCAGAGGGACAGAGGGACGTGAAGCTTTCTTT. It translates to CASSRGTEGREAFF.

This sequence joins TRBV3-1 (or the pseudogene TRBV3-2) and TRBJ2-7, with 8 bases lining up with TRBD1. The CDR3 covers 13 residues. V lost 3 bases to trimming and J lost 9 bases; unmatched junction nucleotides: 7. The germline CDR1 and CDR2 sequences are LGHDT and YNNKEL (reference sequence). DNA for the CDR3: TGTGCCAGCAGCCACCCCGGACAGGGAGGGCAGTACGTC. Translated: CASSHPGQGGQYV.

The genes are TRBV9 and TRBJ1-2; 10 bases are a match to TRBD1. The ends lost 4 bases at V and 6 bases at J; junction bases unmatched: 15. In germline, CDR1 is SGDLS, CDR2 YYNGEE. The CDR3 has 17 amino acids. Here the CDR3 reads CASSIRDRGQIRDGYTF. In DNA form, the CDR3 reads TGTGCCAGCAGCATCCGGGACAGGGGCCAAATTCGGGATGGCTACACCTTC.

The chain has TRBV5-4 and TRBJ1-6; 8 nucleotides agree with TRBD1. Germline values: CDR1 SGHNT, CDR2 YYREEE (reference sequence). Trimming took 3 bases from V and 8 from J; bases not matched to a gene: 4. The CDR3 length is 14 residues. Here the CDR3 reads CASSSTGGDSPLHF. Written as DNA, the CDR3 is TGTGCCAGCAGCTCAACAGGGGGGGATTCACCCCTCCACTTT.